The TCR beta chain under discussion was sequenced for a study of blood T cells in healthy people across ages. For the second PCR, which ran for about 7 to 12 cycles, a sample-barcoded 5' primer and a J-beta primer mix were used. TCRdb reprocessed the 5' RACE reads with MiXCR, giving one entry per CDR3 protein. This table holds about 1,800,000 distinct CDR3 sequences, 25% to 30% found once. CDR3 length: 15 residues. The V gene's germline CDR1 is MNHEY and CDR2 SVGAGI. V was cut by 0 bases and J by 1 base, with 9 bases left in between. The J gene is TRBJ1-1, the V gene TRBV6-5; D is possibly TRBD1 (5 bases). Sequenced sample: blood. The sequence was collected from a woman younger than 45 in good health. CDR3 protein: CASSYSAGTNTEAFF. CDR3 DNA: TGTGCCAGCAGTTACTCGGCAGGGACGAACACTGAAGCTTTCTTT.